Presented here are 21 T cell receptor beta chains from one specimen sequenced in a study of T cells in Graves' hyperthyroidism and ophthalmopathy. RNA transcripts served as the template for amplifying TCR beta CDR3 regions. The HTBI set primed first-round TCR CDR3 RT-PCR. TCRdb processed the multiplex PCR reads anew with MiXCR; each CDR3 protein has one entry. The data hold 600,000 to 700,000 distinct CDR3 sequences, with 45% observed a single time. The sample consisted of peripheral blood or thyroid tissue (not recorded which). Receptors originate from an adult man with Graves' disease, either hyperthyroidism or ophthalmopathy (not recorded which).

To note about this clonotype: One base away lies a much larger clone, so this may be a sequencing read error. This chain joins TRBV6-5 and TRBJ1-5; D is ambiguous. CDR1 and CDR2 (germline): MNHEY, SVGAGI. CDR3 length: 13 amino acids. CDR3: CAISYVAVETQHF. The CDR3 region has the DNA TGTGCCATCAGTTACGTGGCCGTAGAAACCCAGCATTTT.

This clonotype was observed a few times. This chain links TRBV9 with TRBJ2-7; TRBD2 aligns across 12 bases. The V and J ends lost 0 bases and 3 bases, in that order; junction bases with no gene match: 13. CDR1 is SGDLS, CDR2 YYNGEE, per germline. The CDR3 length is 19 residues. The CDR3 DNA reads as TGTGCCAGCAGCGTAGGACTAGCGGGAGTCAGACCACCTTACTACGAGCAGTACTTC. It specifies CASSVGLAGVRPPYYEQYF.

This clonotype was observed many times. The chain links TRBV5-6 to TRBJ1-2, with 9 bases lining up with TRBD1. CDR1 SGHDT and CDR2 YYEEEE come from the germline V gene. The CDR3 is made up of 14 amino acids. The V gene end was trimmed by 5 bases and the J gene end by 3 bases; junction bases not matched to a gene: 5. The CDR3 region has the DNA TGTGCCAGCAGGGAACAGGGGGCGGACTATGGCTACACCTTC. Protein product: CASREQGADYGYTF.

To note about this clonotype: This could be a read error, since a much larger clone is one nucleotide away. V is TRBV24-1 and J is TRBJ2-7; TRBD2 agrees at 7 bases. J gave up 0 bases and V 3 bases, and 7 bases lay outside the gene matches. The CDR3 is 16 residues long. Germline CDR1 is KGHDR and CDR2 is SFDVKD. The CDR3 sequence: CATSDPDREGSYEQYF. The CDR3 DNA is TGTGCCACCAGTGATCCCGATAGGGAGGGCTCCTACGAGCAGTACTTC.

The table lists this clonotype with a few counts. The CDR3, as DNA: TGTGCCAGCAGTTACTCGAATCAGGCAGCCCTAAAGCAGTACTTC. Translation gives CASSYSNQAALKQYF. The chain combines TRBV6-5 with TRBJ2-7; D is unresolved. The germline gives CDR1 MNHEY, CDR2 SVGAGI. The ends were cut back, 0 bases at V and 8 bases at J, with 17 bases in the middle. The CDR3 totals 15 residues.

V is TRBV20-1 and J is TRBJ1-2; D perhaps matches TRBD1 (6 bases). CDR3 length equals 13 residues. The V and J ends lost 2 bases and 7 bases respectively, with 14 bases between them. CDR1 and CDR2 from the germline V gene are DFQATT and SNEGSKA (reference sequence). CDR3 amino acids: CSARRGAQGGYTF. The DNA of the CDR3 is TGCAGTGCTAGAAGGGGGGCGCAAGGTGGCTACACCTTC.

The chain employs TRBV28 and TRBJ1-5; no definite D call. This CDR3 has 13 amino acids. From germline, CDR1 is MDHEN and CDR2 SYDVKM. V lost 2 bases to trimming and J lost 7 bases, with 9 bases between them. DNA for the CDR3: TGTGCCAGCAGTTTACTGGTGGACCAGCCCCAGCATTTT. Translating gives CASSLLVDQPQHF.

The J gene is TRBJ2-7, the V gene TRBV12-3 or TRBV12-4; D tentatively reads TRBD1 or TRBD2 (5 bases each). The V gene lost 6 bases and the J gene lost 5 bases, with 14 bases spanning the gap. The CDR3 spans 13 residues. The CDR3 region is CASRTVGPHEQYF. CDR3 coding DNA: TGTGCCAGCAGGACCGTGGGACCCCACGAGCAGTACTTC.

This clonotype was found many times. V usage is TRBV2 and J usage is TRBJ2-7; the D gene is possibly TRBD1 (6 bases). The germline CDR1 and CDR2 sequences are SNHLY and FYNNEI. V dropped 1 base and J dropped 6 bases, with 16 bases sitting between them. The CDR3 has 15 residues. CDR3 region: CASSEVGQGQGEQYF. CDR3 in DNA: TGTGCCAGCAGTGAAGTAGGTCAGGGGCAGGGCGAGCAGTACTTC.

V is TRBV12-5 and J is TRBJ1-4, with D tentatively TRBD1 (5 bases). CDR3 length equals 16 residues. Deletions cut 0 bases from V and 8 bases from J, with 16 bases between. Per the germline V gene, CDR1 is LGHNT and CDR2 is FRNRAP. The CDR3 DNA sequence: TGTGCTAGTGGTTTGGTACCCCAGGGTTTGGAGGAAAAACTGTTTTTT. It specifies CASGLVPQGLEEKLFF.

At least ten counts were recorded for this clonotype. The rearrangement links TRBV10-3 to TRBJ1-1, with D possibly being TRBD1 (5 bases). This CDR3 has 12 amino acids. The germline gives CDR1 ENHRY, CDR2 SYGVKD. V was trimmed by 7 bases and J by 5 bases, leaving 11 bases between them. The CDR3 DNA follows: TGTGCCATCACCCCCGGGGGAACTGAAGCTTTCTTT. This gives the protein CAITPGGTEAFF.

This clonotype turned up a few times. A much larger clone sits a single nucleotide away, making a read error possible. The genes are TRBV10-3 and TRBJ1-2; D gene unclear. Trimming left V 5 bases short and J 4 bases short, with 8 bases between. Germline lookup yields CDR1 ENHRY and CDR2 SYGVKD. The CDR3 contains 12 residues. The CDR3 reads CAISRDTYGYTF. CDR3 in DNA: TGTGCCATCAGTCGGGATACCTATGGCTACACCTTC.

This clonotype has a handful of counts. V gene TRBV6-6 combines with J gene TRBJ2-6; the D gene is possibly TRBD2 (6 bases). The CDR3 runs to 14 residues. V lost 7 bases and J 0 bases, leaving 7 bases between the germline ends. Germline CDR1 and CDR2: MNHNY and SVGAGI (reference sequence). The CDR3 DNA sequence: TGTGCCAGCATGGAGGGCTCTGGGGCCAACGTCCTGACTTTC. It specifies CASMEGSGANVLTF.

This clonotype came up once. Relative to the germline gene, one junction end is altered; a read error may explain this. The gene calls are TRBV20-1 and TRBJ1-2; 7 nucleotides align to TRBD1. The CDR3 covers 14 residues. Germline lookup yields CDR1 DFQATT and CDR2 SNEGSKA (reference sequence). The CDR3 sequence is CSATRDSLNYGYAF. DNA for the CDR3: TGCAGTGCCACCAGGGACAGTCTTAACTATGGCTACGCCTTC.

This sequence joins TRBV7-8 and TRBJ2-7, with D possibly TRBD1 on 6 matching bases. Germline loops: CDR1 SGHVS, CDR2 FQNEAQ. This CDR3 is 14 amino acids long. Trimming removed 6 bases from V and 5 bases from J, with 17 bases in between. The CDR3 sequence is CASRTRDTMHEQYF. The CDR3 coding sequence is TGTGCCAGCAGGACCAGGGACACCATGCACGAGCAGTACTTC. The entire variable domain, with the rest obtained from reference TRBV7-8 and TRBJ2-7, is as follows: GAGVSQSPRYKVAKRGQDVALRCDPISGHVSLFWYQQALGQGPEFLTYFQNEAQLDKSGLPSDRFFAERPEGSVSTLKIQRTQQEDSAVYLCASRTRDTMHEQYFGPGTRLTVT.

The V call is TRBV7-2, the J call TRBJ1-4, with a possible D match to TRBD1 (6 bases). V lost 5 bases and J lost 8, with 21 bases in between. The V gene's germline CDR1 is SGHTA and CDR2 FQGNSA. The CDR3 loop spans 16 amino acids. This chain's CDR3 is CASSPRRRGAGEKLFF. The CDR3 DNA reads TGTGCCAGCAGCCCCCGACGACGGGGGGCCGGGGAAAAACTGTTTTTT.

Details on this clonotype: Since no conserved phenylalanine or tryptophan closes the CDR3, a read error is the likely cause. It is unclear where the CDR3 begins or ends on the DNA, so no DNA is shown, and the CDR3 is as TCRdb lists it. The chain combines TRBV2 with TRBJ2-5; the DNA was not compared with TRBD1, the D call given in the table. Germline assignment: CDR1 SNHLY and CDR2 FYNNEI. The CDR3 length is 8 residues, termini included. This CDR3 reads CASSDEYR.

The rearrangement joins TRBV6-1 to TRBJ2-2, with D tentatively TRBD2 (6 bases). CDR1 and CDR2 from the germline V gene are MNHNS and SASEGT. CDR3 length: 12 amino acids. V gave up 5 bases and J gave up 14 bases, with 15 bases separating them. In nucleotides, the CDR3 is TGTGCCAGCAGTTACGTGGGAGGAGTACTGTTTTTT. As protein: CASSYVGGVLFF.

This clonotype has ten or more counts. The rearrangement joins TRBV5-1 to TRBJ2-7; D not certain. V shed 7 bases and J shed 0 bases, with 14 bases lying between them. Germline V lookup: CDR1 SGHRS, CDR2 YFSETQ. This CDR3 is 14 amino acids long. The CDR3 sequence: CASGTERSSYEQYF. The CDR3 DNA is TGCGCCAGCGGCACAGAGAGGAGCTCCTACGAGCAGTACTTC.

The chain recombines TRBV10-3 with TRBJ2-7, with TRBD1 identical over 9 bases. V trimming: 0 bases; J trimming: 3 bases; junction bases outside the gene matches: 9. The CDR3 sequence is 17 residues long. The germline CDR1 and CDR2 sequences are ENHRY and SYGVKD. The CDR3 loop is CAISESSGTGTYYEQYF. Here the CDR3 DNA reads TGTGCCATCAGTGAGTCTTCGGGGACAGGGACCTACTACGAGCAGTACTTC.

This clonotype was seen a handful of times. The rearrangement uses TRBV7-9 and TRBJ2-7, with TRBD1 matching over 10 bases. CDR3 length: 15 residues. Per germline, CDR1 SEHNR and CDR2 FQNEAQ (reference sequence). The V segment lost 4 bases and the J segment 3 bases; nucleotides outside the gene matches: 6. As DNA, the CDR3 is TGTGCCAGCAGCTCATCGGGACAGGGGTTCTACGAGCAGTACTTC. Translated, it gives CASSSSGQGFYEQYF.